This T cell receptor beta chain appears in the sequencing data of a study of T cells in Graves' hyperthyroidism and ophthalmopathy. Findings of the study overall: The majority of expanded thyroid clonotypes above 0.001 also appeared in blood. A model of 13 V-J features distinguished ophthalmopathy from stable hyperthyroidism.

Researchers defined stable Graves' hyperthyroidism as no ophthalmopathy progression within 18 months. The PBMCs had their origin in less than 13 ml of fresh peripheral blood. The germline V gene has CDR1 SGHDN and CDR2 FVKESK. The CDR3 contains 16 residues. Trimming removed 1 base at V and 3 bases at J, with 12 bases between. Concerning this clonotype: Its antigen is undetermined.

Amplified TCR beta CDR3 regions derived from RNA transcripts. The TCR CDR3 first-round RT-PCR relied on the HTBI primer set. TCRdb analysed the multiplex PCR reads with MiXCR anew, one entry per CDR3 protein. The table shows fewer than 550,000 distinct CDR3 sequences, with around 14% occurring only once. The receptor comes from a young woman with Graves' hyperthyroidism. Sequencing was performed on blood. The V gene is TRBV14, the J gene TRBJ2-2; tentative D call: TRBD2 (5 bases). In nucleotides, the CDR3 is TGTGCCAGCAGCCAAGGGTCTAGCAGATACACCGGGGAGCTGTTTTTT. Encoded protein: CASSQGSSRYTGELFF.